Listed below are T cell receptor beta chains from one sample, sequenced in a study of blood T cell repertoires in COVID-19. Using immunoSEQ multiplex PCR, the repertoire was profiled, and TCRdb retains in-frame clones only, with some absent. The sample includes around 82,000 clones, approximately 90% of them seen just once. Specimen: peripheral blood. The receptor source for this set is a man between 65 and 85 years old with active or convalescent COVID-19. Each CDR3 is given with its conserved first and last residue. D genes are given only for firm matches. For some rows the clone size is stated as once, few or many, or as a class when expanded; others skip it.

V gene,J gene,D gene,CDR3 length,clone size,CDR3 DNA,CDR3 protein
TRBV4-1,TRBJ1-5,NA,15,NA,TGCGCCAGCAGCCAAAGTCCCGAGTCCGGTCAGCCCCAGCATTTT,CASSQSPESGQPQHF
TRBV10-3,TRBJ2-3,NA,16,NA,TGTGCCATCATGAACAGGGTTTCGGGGCGGATAGATACGCAGTATTTT,CAIMNRVSGRIDTQYF
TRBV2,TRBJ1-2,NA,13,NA,TGTGCCAGCAGTGGGTTGGACTCCTATGGCTACACCTTC,CASSGLDSYGYTF
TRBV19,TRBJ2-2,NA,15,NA,TGTGCCAGTAAGTACTGGCAGGGATTCACCGGGGAGCTGTTTTTT,CASKYWQGFTGELFF
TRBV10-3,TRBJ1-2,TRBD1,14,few,TGTGCCATCAGGGGAGTAGGGGGCAGGTATGGCTACACCTTC,CAIRGVGGRYGYTF
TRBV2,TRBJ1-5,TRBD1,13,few,TGTGCCAGCAGGAGACAGGGGGCTGGGCCCCAGCATTTT,CASRRQGAGPQHF
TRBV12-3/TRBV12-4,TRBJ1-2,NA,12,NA,TGTGCCAGCAGTTTCAGGGGTTCACTCTACACCTTC,CASSFRGSLYTF
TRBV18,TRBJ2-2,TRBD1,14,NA,TGTGCCAGCTCCCGGGACAGCAACACCGGGGAGCTGTTTTTT,CASSRDSNTGELFF
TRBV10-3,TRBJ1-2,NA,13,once,TGTGCCATCAGTGAAAACGGTAACTATGGCTACACCTTC,CAISENGNYGYTF
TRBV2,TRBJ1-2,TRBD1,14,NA,TGTGCCAGCAGCGCCGGGACAGGGTACGTTGGCTACACCTTC,CASSAGTGYVGYTF
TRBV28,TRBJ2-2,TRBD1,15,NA,TGTGCCAGCAGTCCACCACAGGGGATCACCGGGGAGCTGTTTTTT,CASSPPQGITGELFF